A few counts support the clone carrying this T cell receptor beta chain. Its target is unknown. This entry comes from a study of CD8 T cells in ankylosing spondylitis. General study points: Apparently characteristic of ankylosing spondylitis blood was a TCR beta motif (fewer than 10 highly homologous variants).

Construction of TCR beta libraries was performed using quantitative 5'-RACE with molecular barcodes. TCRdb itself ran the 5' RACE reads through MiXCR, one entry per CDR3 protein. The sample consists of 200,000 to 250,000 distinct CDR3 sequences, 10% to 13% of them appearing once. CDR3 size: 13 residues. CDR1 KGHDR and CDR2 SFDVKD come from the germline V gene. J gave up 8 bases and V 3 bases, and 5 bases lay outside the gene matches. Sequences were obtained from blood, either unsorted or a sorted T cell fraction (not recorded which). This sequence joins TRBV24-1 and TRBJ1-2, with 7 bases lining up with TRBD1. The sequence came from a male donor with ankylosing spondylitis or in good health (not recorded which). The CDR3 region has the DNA TGTGCCACCAGTGATATGGGACAGAACGGCTACACCTTC. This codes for CATSDMGQNGYTF.